This T cell receptor beta chain was recovered during a study of a mutant IDH1 vaccine in newly diagnosed glioma. About the research overall: Treated patients comprised about 62% males and around 38% females, mean age approximately 42 years. Earlier treatment was radiotherapy, temozolomide, or both, with most getting both.

The sample's time point: week 5, during vaccination. What each vaccine dose contained was 300 ug of mutant IDH1 20-mer peptide, accompanied by topical imiquimod. New WHO grade 3 or 4 astrocytomas that were IDH1-mutant and ATRX-lost occurred in the donors. Sequenced by immunoSEQ multiplex PCR; TCRdb stores in-frame clones only, minus some. The sample shows tens of thousands of clones, more than 85% of them seen only once. Of note for this clone: The antigen is undetermined.

V lost 4 bases and J 2 bases, leaving 21 bases between the germline ends. The CDR3 sequence is 18 residues long. Germline lookup yields CDR1 SEHNR and CDR2 FQNEAQ (reference sequence). The TCR was taken from a man aged 50-60 years with glioma. The rearrangement uses TRBV7-9 and TRBJ2-1, with D perhaps TRBD1 (6 bases). This specimen consisted of PBMCs, obtained from a glioma patient whose treatment included an IDH1 peptide vaccine. The CDR3 loop reads CASSSPGTPARPYNEQFF. In nucleotides, the CDR3 is TGTGCCAGCAGCTCCCCCGGGACACCCGCGAGGCCCTACAATGAGCAGTTCTTC. The complete variable domain, with remaining parts taken from reference TRBV7-9 and TRBJ2-1, reads DTGVSQNPRHKITKRGQNVTFRCDPISEHNRLYWYRQTLGQGPEFLTYFQNEAQLEKSRLLSDRFSAERPKGSFSTLEIQRTEQGDSAMYLCASSSPGTPARPYNEQFFGPGTRLTVL.